This is a list of T cell receptor beta chains from one sample in a study of cytomegalovirus exposure and HLA in healthy donors. Generated by immunoSEQ multiplex PCR, the TCRdb table keeps only in-frame clones and is missing some. The repertoire consists of roughly 88,000 clones, with approximately 80% occurring once and the leading ten covering approximately 5%. Sequencing was carried out using PBMCs. The receptors derive from a man aged 25 to 40 in good health and CMV-seropositive. Both conserved end residues are trimmed from each CDR3.

v_call cdr3_aa
TRBV10-3 AISASTEAF
TRBV4-1 ASSQGGEGYEQY
TRBV19 ASTSGEGTGELF
TRBV29-1 SVDLGGTEAF
TRBV6-5 ASRRSQGIGEKLF
TRBV28 ASITAGRPFSGQY
TRBV5-1 ASSFAGEHTEAF
TRBV7-7 ASSLNVEENEQF
TRBV21-1 ASSPIPFRCLNTEAF
TRBV28 ASSEPRGGGNQPQH
TRBV28 ASHIGTSYNEQF
TRBV19 ASSIEAVTVH
TRBV7-2 ASSPAVAGSPREQY
TRBV6-6 ASSDSRGRGGYT
TRBV18 ASSPQGSEYEQY
TRBV5-6 ASSLGVPGEAF
TRBV19 ASSQGLAALYEQY
TRBV7-2 ASSYNTGRKAF
TRBV28 ASSTWEEETQY
TRBV2 ASGRGHYNEQF
TRBV19 ASSIGQVSNQPQH
TRBV9 ASSVGSGGRNTEAF
TRBV2 ASSEGRWSNQPQH
TRBV6-1 ASLTGGSSEKLF
TRBV30 AWTAGTSGYEQY
TRBV6-5 ASSPGGAQGEGYT
TRBV11-3 ASSLGRQVTDTQY
TRBV29-1 SVAYRVGTEAF
TRBV7-2 ASSAWGGRAYNEQF
TRBV19 ASSTRTGGTGANVLT
TRBV30 ACLGNTEAF
TRBV30 AWSGSTVLSGNTIY
TRBV29-1 SVQTGQNFGELF
TRBV5-1 ASSLIGGGETYNEQF
TRBV11-1 ASSRDLGSTQY